This entry describes one TCR beta chain. Its target antigen remains unknown. No base quality values were provided; no much bigger clone lies one nucleotide off. The data belong to a study of shared clonotypes between healthy human individuals (TCRdb year 2020). Turning to the overall study: A few men and two women, aged 18 to 49 years, made up the cohort. For each donor, three plates each were used for CD4 naive and CD4 memory, two plates were used for CD8 naive, and one plate was used for CD8 memory. The study deeply sequenced blood TCR repertoires of about 5 healthy adults to estimate repertoire size and the extent of clonotype sharing between individuals. Different laboratories and diverse techniques were used to prepare libraries and sequence TCR repertoires, to increase sequencing depth and limit assay-specific biases. Per donor, leukapheresis produced somewhere between about 0.8 and 9 billion PBMCs. What the work shows at the level of the full study, not this receptor alone: Larger estimated clonotype richness was generally found for naive subsets than for memory subsets. Sampling was restricted to blood, and TCR repertoires in tissues likely differ from the TCR repertoires found in blood. Rarefaction of sorted-subset datasets indicated incomplete sequencing despite the large sequencing depth. Compared with non-shared clonotypes, clonotypes shared by all four sorted-subset donors had higher generation probabilities. Pairwise subsampling led to the expectation that sequencing depth would affect the degree of clonotype sharing among donors. Because the study included only a small number of donors, the genetic and exposure-history diversity represented was limited. Sharing across several donors was observed for roughly 5.4% of naive CD4, under 4% of naive CD8, 2.3% of memory CD4, and around 0.4% of memory CD8 clonotypes.

Measured from the cysteine to the phenylalanine, the CDR3 is 16 residues long. Just the 48-base CDR3 DNA is kept, in frame starting at base 1. V is reduced by 6 bases and J by 4 bases, leaving a spacing of 19 bases between them. Via the germline V gene, CDR1 is KGHSH and CDR2 LQKENI. Using the deep immunoSEQ assay, multiplex PCR amplified TCR CDR3 regions from genomic DNA. Genomic DNA extracted from each cell subset was distributed evenly over all wells of several immunoSEQ 96-well plates, and each plate served as one replicate. For sorted subsets, each replicate PCR was loaded with approximately 0.2 ug genomic DNA, equivalent to some 31,000 T cell genomes. The purified libraries were quantified using a Qubit 3.0 fluorometer, sized with a Bioanalyzer 2100, and then quantified again using the KAPA Library Quantification kit. Each immunoSEQ 96-well plate was sequenced on its own single-read 150-cycle Illumina NextSeq 550 flow cell. The original methods were these. Because the immunoSEQ output held only junctional sequences and lacked quality scores, the filtering could not match the filtering applied to full-length reads. Sequences were annotated with PyIR, a Python wrapper for IgBLAST v1.9, using IMGT germline references to assign V/J genes and CDR3. Reads were removed for weak V/J assignments (E-value above 1e-6), missing CDR3, stop codons, out-of-frame junctions, or ambiguous translated residues. V3J clonotypes were defined by identical inferred V gene, J gene, and CDR3 amino acid sequence. Percentage overlap between repertoires was computed as shared unique clonotypes divided by the size of the smaller repertoire. Repertoire richness was assessed with RTK rarefaction, the Chao1 estimator, and Recon v2.1 estimates of unobserved clonotypes. Generation probabilities for all TCRbeta clonotypes obtained by the gDNA method from a handful of donors were computed using OLGA. In TCRdb, the immuneACCESS table is reduced to in-frame sequences with V and J assigned. These tables do not hold every clone; where another copy was compared, an unresolved V gene accounts for under half, and the others remain unexplained. V and J calls plus clone size are reproduced from that table; the DNA served to infer D and trimming. The sample table records about 820,000 clones; 92% of these occur just once. The ten largest make up nearly 25% of the sample.

CD8 naive samples were CD45RO-negative cells positively selected for CCR7, giving a CD45RA+CCR7+ population that excluded TemRA cells. Donors were healthy HIV-negative adults with no recently reported acute infections or vaccinations. Every donor was a Caucasian adult residing in Nashville, Tennessee, USA. Blood was collected by leukapheresis, and PBMCs were isolated by Ficoll-Histopaque density gradient centrifugation and then cryopreserved in liquid nitrogen vapor phase. Purity and quantity of every magnetically sorted T cell population were checked by analytical flow cytometry. Genomic DNA was isolated from every sorted fraction and measured by UV absorbance on a Nanodrop 2000c.

The sequencing input was naive CD8+ T cells sorted from blood. Explained via the paper, the cell subset or site label denotes: CD45RA+CCR7+. In this chain, TRBV18 is recombined with TRBJ2-1; tentative D gene TRBD1, with 6 bases matching. This receptor was obtained from a man between 25 and 39 years old in good health. The nucleotides read TGTGCCAGCTCGCGATCCGGGACACATAATTACAATGAGCAGTTCTTC. Its product reads: CASSRSGTHNYNEQFF.